The 32 T cell receptor beta chains listed next were all sequenced from one sample in a study of T cell repertoires in cytomegalovirus infection. A single record per CDR3 protein comes from TCRdb applying MiXCR to the reads. The data show about 460,000 distinct CDR3 sequences, with approximately 11% seen just once and roughly a tenth held by the top ten. Sequenced sample: PBMCs. These receptors all come from a human donor in good health (CMV status not recorded). Some clones in this sample may be carry-over from other donors' samples.

This clonotype was seen repeatedly, ten times or more. J is TRBJ2-6 and V is TRBV24-1; D ambiguous. There are 13 residues in the CDR3. Germline CDR1 is KGHDR and CDR2 is SFDVKD. V lost 7 bases and J 1 base, leaving 4 bases between the germline ends. CDR3 nucleotide sequence: TGTGCCACCAGAGAGTCTGGGGCCAACGTCCTGACTTTC. Translation gives CATRESGANVLTF.

This clonotype was recorded many times. V gene TRBV12-3 or TRBV12-4 combines with J gene TRBJ1-3; no clear D. The V and J ends lost 7 bases and 2 bases respectively, with 9 bases between them. The CDR3 is 13 amino acids. CDR3 sequence: CASIYRAGNTIYF. Written as DNA, the CDR3 is TGTGCCAGCATTTACAGAGCTGGAAACACCATATATTTT.

This clonotype was counted only a few times. The chain links TRBV20-1 to TRBJ1-6; TRBD1 matches 8 bases. V lost 3 bases to trimming and J lost 9 bases; unmatched junction nucleotides: 4. CDR3 length equals 13 residues. Germline values: CDR1 DFQATT, CDR2 SNEGSKA (reference sequence). CDR3 amino acids: CSARDRDSSPLHF. In DNA, the CDR3 is TGCAGTGCTAGGGACAGGGATAGTTCACCCCTCCACTTT.

In this sample, this clonotype turned up many times. The rearrangement uses TRBV7-3 and TRBJ2-7, with D possibly matching TRBD2 (7 bases). Trimming removed 2 bases from V and 0 bases from J, with 11 bases in between. The germline V gene encodes CDR1 SGHTA and CDR2 FQGTGA. The CDR3 runs 15 residues. CDR3 nucleotide sequence: TGTGCCAGCAGCTTACAAGCGGGACACTCCTACGAGCAGTACTTC. Its protein is CASSLQAGHSYEQYF.

This chain connects TRBV30 to TRBJ2-1; weak D call: TRBD1 (5 bases). V gave up 0 bases and J gave up 1 base, with 7 bases separating them. Germline values: CDR1 GTSNPN, CDR2 SVGIG (reference sequence). The CDR3 has 14 residues. The CDR3 region has the DNA TGTGCCTGGAGTGTAGGGGTTTCCTACAATGAGCAGTTCTTC. Protein product: CAWSVGVSYNEQFF.

There are many counts of this clonotype. The chain recombines TRBV6-1 with TRBJ1-5; the match to TRBD1 covers 8 bases. V gave up 6 bases and J gave up 0 bases; unmatched junction bases: 4. CDR1 and CDR2 (germline): MNHNS, SASEGT. The CDR3 has 15 amino acids. CDR3 in DNA: TGTGCCAGCAGGATAGACAGGGGTAGCAATCAGCCCCAGCATTTT. As protein: CASRIDRGSNQPQHF.

Only a few counts were recorded for this clonotype. The chain combines TRBV30 with TRBJ2-1; no clear D gene. Trimming pared 3 bases from V and 9 bases from J, leaving 15 bases between. CDR3 length: 13 amino acids. Germline loops: CDR1 GTSNPN, CDR2 SVGIG (reference sequence). DNA of the CDR3: TGTGCCTGGAGCCCTACCTTAGTTGCTGAGCAGTTCTTC. The encoded protein is CAWSPTLVAEQFF.

In this sample, this clonotype turned up many times. The chain employs TRBV11-1 and TRBJ2-4; D unresolved. Germline CDR1 is SGHAT and CDR2 is FQDESV (reference sequence). V shed 3 bases and J shed 8 bases, with 14 bases lying between them. The CDR3 extends over 14 amino acids. The CDR3 loop is CASSLRQAQDIQYF. The CDR3 bases are TGTGCCAGCAGCTTGAGGCAGGCTCAGGACATTCAGTACTTC.

This clonotype was seen many times. The V and J genes are TRBV3-1 and TRBJ1-2; 8 positions match TRBD1. This CDR3 is built from 14 residues. The V segment lost 0 bases and the J segment 8 bases; nucleotides outside the gene matches: 5. Per the germline V gene, CDR1 is LGHDT and CDR2 is YNNKEL (reference sequence). The chain's CDR3 is CASSQEGRGLGYTF. CDR3 in DNA: TGTGCCAGCAGCCAAGAGGGCAGGGGGCTCGGCTACACCTTC. The whole variable domain, filled in from reference TRBV3-1 and TRBJ1-2, reads DTAVSQTPKYLVTQMGNDKSIKCEQNLGHDTMYWYKQDSKKFLKIMFSYNNKELIINETVPNRFSPKSPDKAHLNLHINSLELGDSAVYFCASSQEGRGLGYTFGSGTRLTVV.

This chain uses TRBV30 with TRBJ1-3; D ambiguous. Per the germline V gene, CDR1 is GTSNPN and CDR2 is SVGIG (reference sequence). The CDR3 spans 15 residues. Trimming removed 0 bases from V and 0 bases from J, with 9 bases in between. The CDR3 coding sequence is TGTGCCTGGAGTGTTGGACGGTACTCTGGAAACACCATATATTTT. It translates to CAWSVGRYSGNTIYF.

J is TRBJ1-2 and V is TRBV9; 7 bases are a match to TRBD1. This CDR3 contains 17 residues. Looked up from germline, CDR1 is SGDLS and CDR2 is YYNGEE. V was pared by 4 bases and J by 6 bases, with 18 bases of the junction left unmatched. The CDR3 DNA is TGTGCCAGCAGCACCCCTCCGGGGACAGATTTACCCCATGGCTACACCTTC. Translated: CASSTPPGTDLPHGYTF.

This clonotype was seen repeatedly, ten times or more. J is TRBJ1-1 and V is TRBV10-3; D is possibly TRBD1 (6 bases). Germline lookup yields CDR1 ENHRY and CDR2 SYGVKD. CDR3 length: 15 amino acids. V lost 0 bases to trimming and J lost 4 bases, with 12 bases between them. In DNA, the CDR3 is TGTGCCATCAGTGAGTCACAGGGAGGTATCACTGAAGCTTTCTTT. Its protein is CAISESQGGITEAFF.

The sample holds many counts of this clonotype. The chain is built from TRBV2 and TRBJ1-2; 11 bases agree with TRBD1. CDR3 size: 16 residues. V was pared by 7 bases and J by 8 bases, with 15 bases of the junction left unmatched. The germline gives CDR1 SNHLY, CDR2 FYNNEI. CDR3: CASTTDRGQVLGGYTF. The DNA of the CDR3 is TGTGCCAGCACCACGGACAGGGGGCAGGTTCTCGGGGGCTACACCTTC.

The V and J genes are TRBV7-9 and TRBJ2-7; TRBD1 is a possible D gene (6 bases). Germline CDR1 reads SEHNR; CDR2 reads FQNEAQ (reference sequence). This CDR3 has 15 residues. V lost 1 base and J lost 5, with 15 bases in between. CDR3 region: CASSLVGASNHEQYF. The CDR3 DNA is TGTGCCAGCAGCTTAGTGGGGGCTAGCAACCACGAGCAGTACTTC.

On this clonotype itself: A read error may account for a junction end that differs from germline. V gene TRBV4-2 combines with J gene TRBJ2-5, with 10 nucleotides matching TRBD1. This CDR3 has 16 amino acids. CDR1 and CDR2 from the germline V gene are LGHNA and YNFKEQ. Here the CDR3 reads CASSHTGTGDQKTQYF. DNA of the CDR3: TGTGCCAGCAGCCACACCGGGACAGGGGACCAAAAGACCCAGTACTTC.

This clonotype was picked up a small number of times. V usage is TRBV12-3 or TRBV12-4 and J usage is TRBJ1-3; 7 bases fit TRBD1. The trim removed 3 bases at V and 0 bases at J, leaving 5 bases unmatched. The length of the CDR3 is 16 residues. The CDR3 DNA sequence: TGTGCCAGCAGTTTGGGACAGCGCGCCTCTGGAAACACCATATATTTT. Translated, it gives CASSLGQRASGNTIYF.

This clonotype was counted between two and nine times. The rearrangement links TRBV27 to TRBJ2-1, with D possibly matching TRBD1 (5 bases). The V and J ends lost 6 bases and 2 bases respectively, with 8 bases between them. The CDR3 runs 13 residues. CDR1 and CDR2 (germline): MNHEY, SMNVEV (reference sequence). Here the CDR3 reads CASRPTAYNEQFF. Here the CDR3 DNA reads TGTGCCAGCAGGCCGACAGCCTACAATGAGCAGTTCTTC.

This clonotype was seen at least ten times. The rearrangement links TRBV5-1 to TRBJ2-2, with D perhaps matching TRBD1 (5 bases). Germline V gives CDR1 SGHRS, CDR2 YFSETQ. V shed 6 bases and J shed 1 base, with 10 bases lying between them. The CDR3 loop spans 14 amino acids. CDR3 sequence: CASKRQQNTGELFF. CDR3 DNA: TGCGCCAGCAAGAGACAGCAGAACACCGGGGAGCTGTTTTTT.

This clonotype was detected many times. The chain couples TRBV7-8 to TRBJ2-7, with D unresolved. The germline gives CDR1 SGHVS, CDR2 FQNEAQ. The germline V and J ends were trimmed by 2 bases and 3 bases, with 8 bases remaining between them. The CDR3 runs to 13 residues. The CDR3 DNA is TGTGCCAGCAGCTTAAGTACAGACTACGAGCAGTACTTC. Protein product: CASSLSTDYEQYF.

This chain uses TRBV19 with TRBJ1-5; 9 bases match TRBD1. The V segment lost 3 bases and the J segment 7 bases; nucleotides outside the gene matches: 4. Germline V gene sequence: CDR1 LNHDA, CDR2 SQIVND (reference sequence). The CDR3 is made up of 14 amino acids. CDR3 in amino acids: CASSIGTGTQPQHF. The CDR3 DNA sequence: TGTGCCAGTAGTATCGGGACAGGGACACAGCCCCAGCATTTT. The variable domain in full, with the rest retrieved from reference TRBV19 and TRBJ1-5, is DGGITQSPKYLFRKEGQNVTLSCEQNLNHDAMYWYRQDPGQGLRLIYYSQIVNDFQKGDIAEGYSVSREKKESFPLTVTSAQKNPTAFYLCASSIGTGTQPQHFGDGTRLSIL.

On this clonotype itself: A much larger clone is a single base away; this may be a read error. The rearrangement joins TRBV20-1 to TRBJ2-7; D gene uncertain. V was trimmed by 3 bases and J by 6 bases, leaving 9 bases between them. This CDR3 spans 11 amino acids. Looked up from germline, CDR1 is DFQATT and CDR2 is SNEGSKA (reference sequence). CDR3 nucleotides: TGCAGTGCTAGCACCGCCTTCGAGCAGTACTTC. Protein product: CSASTAFEQYF.

This clonotype showed up many times. The chain combines TRBV4-1 with TRBJ1-1; D is undetermined. Trimming stripped 0 bases from V and 1 base from J, with 3 bases between. The CDR3 runs 13 residues. The germline CDR1 and CDR2 sequences are MGHRA and YSYEKL. CDR3 nucleotides: TGCGCCAGCAGCCAAGAGCAGAACACTGAAGCTTTCTTT. Protein product: CASSQEQNTEAFF.

This clonotype has a count of ten or more. The chain couples TRBV11-2 to TRBJ1-4; the D is unclear. Trimming removed 1 base at V and 4 bases at J, with 10 bases between. Germline values: CDR1 SGHAT, CDR2 FQNNGV. CDR3 length: 15 amino acids. The CDR3 nucleotides are TGTGCCAGCAGCTTAGTTGGAGGTGTTAATGAAAAACTGTTTTTT. This sequence encodes CASSLVGGVNEKLFF.

This clonotype was detected many times. The chain links TRBV7-9 to TRBJ2-7, with TRBD1 identical over 7 bases. Germline V gene data show CDR1 as SEHNR and CDR2 as FQNEAQ (reference sequence). J was trimmed by 2 bases and V by 1 base; bases with no gene match: 5. This CDR3 contains 15 residues. Written as DNA, the CDR3 is TGTGCCAGCAGCTTAGAGACAGGGACGGCCTACGAGCAGTACTTC. It is translated as CASSLETGTAYEQYF.

This clonotype was detected many times. The chain uses TRBV6-1 and TRBJ1-1, with TRBD1 matching over 7 bases. From germline, CDR1 is MNHNS and CDR2 SASEGT. The V and J ends lost 8 bases and 4 bases, in that order; junction bases with no gene match: 7. This CDR3 comprises 13 residues. The CDR3 is CASATGASTEAFF. The CDR3 DNA reads as TGTGCCAGCGCAACAGGGGCGAGCACTGAAGCTTTCTTT.

This chain connects TRBV12-5 to TRBJ2-2, with a possible D match to TRBD1 (5 bases). V shed 1 base and J shed 2 bases, with 5 bases lying between them. Germline CDR1 is LGHNT and CDR2 is FRNRAP. The CDR3 has 14 amino acids. The CDR3 reads CASGLGTNTGELFF. Here the CDR3 DNA reads TGTGCTAGTGGTTTGGGGACAAACACCGGGGAGCTGTTTTTT.

This clonotype was seen repeatedly, ten times or more. This rearrangement joins TRBV7-8 to TRBJ2-7; D gene uncertain. CDR3 length: 15 residues. The germline V and J ends were trimmed by 1 base and 0 bases, with 10 bases remaining between them. Germline V gene lookup returns CDR1 SGHVS and CDR2 FQNEAQ. CDR3 in amino acids: CASSLELTNSYEQYF. CDR3 coding DNA: TGTGCCAGCAGCTTAGAACTAACTAACTCCTACGAGCAGTACTTC.

The table lists this clonotype with many counts. The chain employs TRBV14 and TRBJ2-3; TRBD2 aligns across 11 bases. V gave up 0 bases and J gave up 9 bases; unmatched junction bases: 11. Germline CDR1 reads SGHDN; CDR2 reads FVKESK. This CDR3 spans 17 amino acids. CDR3 sequence: CASSQDLGLADPRTQYF. In DNA, the CDR3 is TGTGCCAGCAGCCAAGATCTGGGACTAGCGGATCCCCGGACGCAGTATTTT. Complete variable domain (other parts from reference TRBV14 and TRBJ2-3): EAGVTQFPSHSVIEKGQTVTLRCDPISGHDNLYWYRRVMGKEIKFLLHFVKESKQDESGMPNNRFLAERTGGTYSTLKVQPAELEDSGVYFCASSQDLGLADPRTQYFGPGTRLTVL.

In its sample, this clonotype was seen many times. The chain combines TRBV19 with TRBJ2-3, with TRBD1 as a possible D gene (6 bases). This CDR3 has 13 amino acids. Trimming cost V 8 bases and J 3 bases, with 12 bases left between them. Looked up from germline, CDR1 is LNHDA and CDR2 is SQIVND (reference sequence). Here the CDR3 DNA reads TGTGCCAGTCATACAAGGGGGACAGATACGCAGTATTTT. It translates to CASHTRGTDTQYF.

The chain employs TRBV7-3 and TRBJ1-2, with D unclear. The CDR3 runs 14 residues. The V gene lost 3 bases and the J gene lost 3 bases, with 11 bases spanning the gap. The germline CDR1 and CDR2 sequences are SGHTA and FQGTGA. CDR3: CASSLSLVDYGYTF. CDR3 nucleotides: TGTGCCAGCAGCTTGTCCCTCGTTGACTATGGCTACACCTTC.

This clonotype was seen at least ten times. V gene TRBV7-9 combines with J gene TRBJ2-3, with a tentative D call TRBD2 (6 bases). The CDR3 length is 17 residues. CDR1 is SEHNR, CDR2 FQNEAQ, per germline (reference sequence). The V end lost 6 bases, the J end lost 0 bases, and 19 bases lay between the germline ends. CDR3 sequence (DNA): TGTGCCAGCAGGACTCTCCTTGGGGGGATTAGCACAGATACGCAGTATTTT. Translated: CASRTLLGGISTDTQYF.

This rearrangement joins TRBV7-2 to TRBJ1-4; tentatively, D is TRBD1 (6 bases). This CDR3 has 15 residues. Germline V gene lookup returns CDR1 SGHTA and CDR2 FQGNSA. V was shortened by 6 bases and J by 10 bases, with 21 bases between the two germline ends. The CDR3 sequence: CASRLGGGGGGKLFF. The DNA of the CDR3 is TGTGCCAGCAGGCTAGGGGGGGGGGGGGGTGGAAAACTGTTTTTT.